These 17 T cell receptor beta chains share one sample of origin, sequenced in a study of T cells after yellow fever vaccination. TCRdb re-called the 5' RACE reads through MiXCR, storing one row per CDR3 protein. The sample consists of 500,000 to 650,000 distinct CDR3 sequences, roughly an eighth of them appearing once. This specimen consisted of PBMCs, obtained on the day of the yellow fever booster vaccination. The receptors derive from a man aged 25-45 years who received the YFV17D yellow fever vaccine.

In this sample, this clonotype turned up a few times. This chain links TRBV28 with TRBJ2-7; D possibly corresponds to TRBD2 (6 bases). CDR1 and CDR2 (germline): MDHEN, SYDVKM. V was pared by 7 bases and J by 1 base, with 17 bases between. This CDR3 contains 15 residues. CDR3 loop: CASTPGGIRSYEQYF. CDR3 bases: TGTGCCAGCACCCCCGGGGGTATTAGATCCTACGAGCAGTACTTC.

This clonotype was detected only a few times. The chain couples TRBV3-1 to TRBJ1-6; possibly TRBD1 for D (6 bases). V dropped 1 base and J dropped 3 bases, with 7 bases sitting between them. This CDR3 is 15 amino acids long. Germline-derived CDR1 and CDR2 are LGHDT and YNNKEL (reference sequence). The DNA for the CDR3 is TGTGCCAGCAGCCAAGGACAGGTCTATAATTCACCCCTCCACTTT. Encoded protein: CASSQGQVYNSPLHF.

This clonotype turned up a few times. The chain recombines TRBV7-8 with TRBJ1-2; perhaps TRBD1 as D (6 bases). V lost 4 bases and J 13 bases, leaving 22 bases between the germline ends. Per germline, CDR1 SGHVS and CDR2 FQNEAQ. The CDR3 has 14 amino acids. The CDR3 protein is CASSSGARGESCTF. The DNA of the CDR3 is TGTGCCAGCAGCTCAGGGGCCAGGGGCGAATCTTGCACCTTC.

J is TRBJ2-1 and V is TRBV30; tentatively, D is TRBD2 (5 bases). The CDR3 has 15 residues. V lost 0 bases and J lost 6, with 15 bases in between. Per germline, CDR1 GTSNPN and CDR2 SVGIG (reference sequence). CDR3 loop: CAWSVKGARGNEQFF. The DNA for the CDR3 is TGTGCCTGGAGTGTAAAGGGAGCTCGGGGCAATGAGCAGTTCTTC. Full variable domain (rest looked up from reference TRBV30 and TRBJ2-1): SQTIHQWPATLVQPVGSPLSLECTVEGTSNPNLYWYRQAAGRGLQLLFYSVGIGQISSEVPQNLSASRPQDRQFILSSKKLLLSDSGFYLCAWSVKGARGNEQFFGPGTRLTVL.

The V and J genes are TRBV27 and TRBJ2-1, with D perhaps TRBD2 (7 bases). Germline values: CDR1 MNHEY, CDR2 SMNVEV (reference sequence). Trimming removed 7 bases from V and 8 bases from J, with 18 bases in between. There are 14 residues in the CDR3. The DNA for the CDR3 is TGTGCCAGCAACTTGGGGGGGCTATCGGATGAGCAGTTCTTC. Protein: CASNLGGLSDEQFF.

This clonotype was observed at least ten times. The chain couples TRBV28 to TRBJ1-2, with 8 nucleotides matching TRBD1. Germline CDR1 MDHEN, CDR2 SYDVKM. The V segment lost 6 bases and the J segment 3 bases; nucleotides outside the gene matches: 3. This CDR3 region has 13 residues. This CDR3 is CASRSGQDYGYTF. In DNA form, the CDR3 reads TGTGCCAGCAGATCGGGACAGGACTATGGCTACACCTTC.

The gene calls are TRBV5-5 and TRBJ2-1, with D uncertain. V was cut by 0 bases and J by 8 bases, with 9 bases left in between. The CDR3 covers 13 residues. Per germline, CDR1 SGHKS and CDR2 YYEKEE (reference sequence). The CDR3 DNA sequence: TGTGCCAGCAGCTTGGCCCTCAGTTATGAGCAGTTCTTC. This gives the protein CASSLALSYEQFF.

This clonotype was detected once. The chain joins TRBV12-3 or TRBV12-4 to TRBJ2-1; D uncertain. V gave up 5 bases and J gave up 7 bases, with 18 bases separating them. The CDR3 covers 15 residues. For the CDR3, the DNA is TGTGCCAGCAGTGGCAACTTAAAGTGGGCGAATGAGCAGTTCTTC. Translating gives CASSGNLKWANEQFF.

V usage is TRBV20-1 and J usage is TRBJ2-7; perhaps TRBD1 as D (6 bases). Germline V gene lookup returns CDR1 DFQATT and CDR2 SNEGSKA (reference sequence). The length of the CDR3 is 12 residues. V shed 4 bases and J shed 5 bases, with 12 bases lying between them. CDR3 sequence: CSATVTGHEQYF. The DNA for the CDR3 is TGCAGTGCTACAGTTACAGGGCACGAGCAGTACTTC.

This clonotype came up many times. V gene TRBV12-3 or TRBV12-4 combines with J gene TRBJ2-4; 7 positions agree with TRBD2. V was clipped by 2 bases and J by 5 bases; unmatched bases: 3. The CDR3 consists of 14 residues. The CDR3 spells CASSLRAGENIQYF. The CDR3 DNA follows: TGTGCCAGCAGTTTACGGGCGGGGGAAAACATTCAGTACTTC.

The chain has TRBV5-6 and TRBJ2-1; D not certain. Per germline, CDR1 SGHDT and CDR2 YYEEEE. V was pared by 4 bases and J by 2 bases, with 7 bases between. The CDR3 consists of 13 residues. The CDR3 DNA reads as TGTGCCAGCAGCCCCCCCCCCTACAATGAGCAGTTCTTC. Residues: CASSPPPYNEQFF.

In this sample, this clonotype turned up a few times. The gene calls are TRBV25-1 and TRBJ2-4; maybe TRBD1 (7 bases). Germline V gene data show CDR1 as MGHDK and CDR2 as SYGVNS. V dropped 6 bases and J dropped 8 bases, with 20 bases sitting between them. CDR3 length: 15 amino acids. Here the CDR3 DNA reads TGTGCCAGCAGGGCTCAGAGGACCAGGGGGGACATTCAGTACTTC. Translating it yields CASRAQRTRGDIQYF.

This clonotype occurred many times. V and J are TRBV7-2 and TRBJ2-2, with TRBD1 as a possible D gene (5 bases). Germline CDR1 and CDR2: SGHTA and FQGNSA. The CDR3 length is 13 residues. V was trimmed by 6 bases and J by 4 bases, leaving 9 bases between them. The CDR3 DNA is TGTGCCAGCAGAGGACAAGTCACCGGGGAGCTGTTTTTT. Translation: CASRGQVTGELFF.

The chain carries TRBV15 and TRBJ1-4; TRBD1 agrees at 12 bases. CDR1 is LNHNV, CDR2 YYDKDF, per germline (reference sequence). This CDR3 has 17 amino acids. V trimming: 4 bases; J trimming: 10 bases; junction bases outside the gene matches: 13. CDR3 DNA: TGTGCCACCAGCAAAAAATCGGGACAGGGGGCCTTTGGAAAACTGTTTTTT. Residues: CATSKKSGQGAFGKLFF. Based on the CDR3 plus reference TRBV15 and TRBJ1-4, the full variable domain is DAMVIQNPRYQVTQFGKPVTLSCSQTLNHNVMYWYQQKSSQAPKLLFHYYDKDFNNEADTPDNFQSRRPNTSFCFLDIRSPGLGDTAMYLCATSKKSGQGAFGKLFFGSGTQLSVL.

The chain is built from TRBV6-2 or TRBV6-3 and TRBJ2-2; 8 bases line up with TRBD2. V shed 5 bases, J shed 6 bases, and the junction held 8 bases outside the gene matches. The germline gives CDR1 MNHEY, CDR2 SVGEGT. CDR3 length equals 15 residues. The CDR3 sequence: CASSHPGLVSGELFF. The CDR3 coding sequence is TGTGCCAGCAGTCACCCGGGACTAGTCTCCGGGGAGCTGTTTTTT.

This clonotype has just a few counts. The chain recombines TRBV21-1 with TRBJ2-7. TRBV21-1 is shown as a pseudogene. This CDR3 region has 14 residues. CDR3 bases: TGTGCCAGCAGCACAAAAAGGGATCCCTACGAGCAGTACTTC. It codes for CASSTKRDPYEQYF.

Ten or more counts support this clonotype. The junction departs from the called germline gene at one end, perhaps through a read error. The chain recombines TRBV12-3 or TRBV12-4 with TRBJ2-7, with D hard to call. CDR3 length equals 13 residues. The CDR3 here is CASSFLSSYEQYF. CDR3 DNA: TGTGCCAGCAGTTTTCTGTCCTCCTATGAGCAGTACTTC.